This T cell receptor (beta chain) was retrieved from a study of blood T cell repertoires in COVID-19. Study-wide background: Sites across the United States, Italy and Spain contributed samples from acute and convalescent COVID-19.

Germline CDR1 SGHRS, CDR2 YFSETQ. The V and J ends lost 3 bases and 0 bases, in that order; junction bases with no gene match: 5. The CDR3 contains 16 residues. Original analysis: Amplifying reference gene primers gave estimates of nucleated cell counts. Only in-frame clones appear in the TCRdb table, and some are missing; sequencing was by immunoSEQ multiplex PCR. The D gene and trimming were derived from the DNA, and the V and J assignments and clone size from that table. The table shows approximately 82,000 clones, with around 85% occurring only once. The sequence derives from a woman in her 70s with active or convalescent COVID-19. The V call is TRBV5-1, the J call TRBJ1-1; TRBD1 aligns across 10 bases. Sequenced input: peripheral blood. DNA for the CDR3: TGCGCCAGCAGCTCGGGGACAGGGGCCATGAACACTGAAGCTTTCTTT. Translation: CASSSGTGAMNTEAFF.